This T cell receptor (beta chain) was identified during a study of spatial heterogeneity in lung cancer. Study-wide results and caveats: Tumor TCRs that were ubiquitous and expanded showed up in blood more at resection than follow-up.

The V gene lost 6 bases and the J gene lost 9 bases, with 18 bases spanning the gap. Germline V gene data show CDR1 as MDHEN and CDR2 as SYDVKM. The CDR3 extends over 15 amino acids. All TCR cDNA molecules were individually tagged with a unique molecular identifier. MiXCR, applied by TCRdb to the 5' RACE reads, yields one record per CDR3 protein. The table has about 80,000 distinct CDR3 sequences, about 20% seen once. This clonotype turned up a few times. What it binds is not known. Stated time point: sample taken at primary tumor resection. Whole RNA obtained from tumor, nontumor lung or frozen PBMC underwent sequencing without sorting. The donors comprised 60 to 80 untreated early-stage non-small cell lung cancer patients.

Source: PBMCs, taken at surgery. The chain combines TRBV28 with TRBJ1-6, with D perhaps TRBD1 (5 bases). This TCR derives from a male donor with early-stage non-small cell lung cancer. In DNA form, the CDR3 reads TGTGCCAGCAGCCCTGGGTCCGGGGGGGTTTCACCCCTCCACTTT. It is translated as CASSPGSGGVSPLHF.